What follows describes a single TCR beta chain. Its antigen target is currently unknown. Per-base quality was not reported, and no clone a single base away is much larger than it. The cohort consisted of 650 to 700 healthy bone marrow donors. Cohort members were all nominally healthy when sampled, although unrecorded immune exposures were likely present. The donor tested CMV seronegative and was one of the 352 seronegative cohort members. Each donor provided a peripheral blood sample, and peripheral blood mononuclear cells were used for TCR beta sequencing. The Qiagen DNeasy Blood Extraction Kit was used to extract genomic DNA from the blood cell samples. This sample was taken from a study of cytomegalovirus exposure and HLA in healthy donors (dated by TCRdb to the late 2010s). At the level of the whole study: An earlier analysis of several hundred of the donors reported over 250 Gb of sequence data and some 110 million unique TCR beta sequences obtained from about 179 million T cells. An early release covering roughly 580 HLA-typed donors comprised about 300 gigabases of sequencing data and 85 million or so unique TCR sequences. Of the approximately 400 genotyped donors, 81% fell in the genetic ancestry cluster associated with self-reported Caucasian donors. The study was designed to test whether signatures of past pathogen exposure could be identified by cataloging public T cell receptors. Using immunosequencing, the study profiled T cell repertoires from 500 to 800 subjects and related those repertoires to cytomegalovirus serostatus. A separate validation cohort of about 110 different subjects was used in addition to the roughly 620-subject first cohort. High-throughput TCR immunosequencing, statistical association of individual TCRs with disease status, and machine learning were combined to predict cytomegalovirus infection status. A later analysis re-analyzed previously published TCR beta repertoires from about 730 donors and added high-resolution HLA genotyping to study TCR occurrence patterns. Rather than drawing on any new phenotypic data, the later analysis identified candidate immune exposures from TCR beta sequences and the way those sequences occurred across donors. To decide whether each TCR beta V gene segment behaved as functional or pseudogenic, an earlier analysis of 587 of the donors relied on high-throughput TCR beta sequencing. Alongside the repertoire data, information on donor age, sex, ethnicity and CMV serostatus was compiled. Genome-wide SNP genotypes for about 65% of the 666 donors were used in a later genetic analysis, which treated that subset as a discovery cohort. Every discovery cohort repertoire had been produced on one sequencing platform. Class I and class II HLA loci were covered by the typing at four-digit resolution. The number of donors typed differed by locus, with 629-630 for A, B, C, DRB1 and DQB1, around 560 for DQA1, 600 to 610 for DPA1, and around 450 for DPB1. Four to six DR-DQ haplotypes were handled as single units for association and clustering because linkage in the cohort was strong. Across 300 to 400 genotyped donors of the cohort, an average of roughly 230,000 unique TCR beta nucleotide sequences per donor were sequenced, and approximately 17% of those sequences were non-productive. The full study reports these points: When HLA alleles, especially DR and DQ, strongly co-occurred, TCR associations were difficult to assign to individual alleles. A later genetic analysis reported fewer N-insertions in productive TCRs among donors in an Asian-associated ancestry cluster than the roughly 620-donor mean. In a later analysis, 16,951 TCR beta sequences were associated with specific HLA alleles at a false discovery rate of 0.05. In this cohort, only TCR beta chains were sequenced, and detectable features were limited by the absence of alpha or paired-chain data. A few of the identified cytomegalovirus-associated TCR beta chains were confirmed in vitro to be specific for cytomegalovirus antigens. Linkage disequilibrium might explain the correlated functional status among segregating V segments, but an unknown experimental factor could not be excluded. According to a later analysis, most CMV-associated TCR beta chains appeared to be HLA-restricted, and the HLA associations seemed to be driven largely by CMV exposure. Across donors, most TCR sequences were observed very rarely, whereas some public TCRs were present in many individuals. An association between a missense DCLRE1C variant and V-gene and J-gene trimming of TCR beta chains was found in a later genetic analysis and replicated in an independent cohort. Around 16 rarely observed V segments, including chromosome 9 orphons, were excluded from the earlier analysis of approximately 500 of the donors because counts were too low. Some IMGT-functional V segments, including TRBV6-2 and TRBV6-3, could not be told apart with the 87-base-pair reads, so those segments were excluded. The study listed 150 to 200 TCR beta chains as associated with cytomegalovirus. HLA typing was unavailable for some donors at each locus, so association tests used only the typed subset. Broadly in line with IMGT annotations, most TCR beta V segments showed up in productive rearrangements about 90% or about 30% of the time in an earlier analysis of approximately 600 of the donors. CMV serostatus was the only immune exposure information available for the cohort. In both the original and validation cohorts, the classifier was reported to diagnose cytomegalovirus status with high specificity and sensitivity. In a later analysis, HLA-associated TCR beta chains showed more clonal expansion and lower generation probabilities than non-associated chains that were equally common. A cluster of highly shared sequence variants was judged likely to be a technical artifact of the sequencing pipeline. A further reported finding was that TCR beta sequences accurately predicted the HLA-A and HLA-B alleles for most subjects in the first cohort. In a later analysis, several top co-occurrence clusters were reported to appear linked to parvovirus B19, influenza, CMV and Epstein-Barr virus. Sequencing depth was assumed to be roughly uniform across donors in the presence/absence analyses, though that assumption may not hold. It was suggested by the authors that the approach could potentially be generalized to other disease states and immunological phenotypes. According to a later analysis, TCR association rates differed among HLA loci, with DRB1 alleles showing the most associated TCRs and HLA-C alleles showing the fewest.

Libraries were constructed by the immunoSEQ multiplex PCR assay. For the multiplex PCR, a mixture combining 60 forward primers for TCR Vbeta segments and 13 reverse primers for TCR Jbeta segments was used. The CDR3 region of rearranged TCR beta genes was amplified from genomic DNA by a multiplex PCR assay. The Illumina HiSeq System was used to sequence the amplified TCR beta libraries as 87-base-pair reads. The study's own analysis went as follows. In a later analysis, around 80 million unique TCR beta chains were counted across the approximately 640 repertoires, and around 10 million of these chains were shared by at least two donors. A nearest-neighbor algorithm error-corrected the raw reads and collapsed the reads into unique sequences, merging closely related sequences to remove PCR and sequencing errors. CDR3 sequences were aligned to IMGT reference sequences to assign V, D and J gene segments. For a sequence to be retained, a match of at least six nucleotides was required to both a V gene segment and a J gene segment. A rearrangement was called productive if the CDR3 had no stop codons and remained in frame with V and J, and every other rearrangement was called non-productive. CDR3 was defined according to IMGT convention as the region running from the second conserved V-encoded cysteine to the conserved J-encoded phenylalanine. The earlier analysis of 587 of the donors excluded sequences that lacked an unambiguous match to a single V gene segment. In an earlier analysis of several hundred of the donors, V segments were called functional above 56.7% productive rearrangements and were called segregating when the between-donor standard deviation exceeded 5%. A statistical classification framework was built for diagnosing cytomegalovirus status from the catalog of TCR beta chain sequences. A later analysis assigned V and J genes by comparing TCR nucleotide sequences with IMGT/GENE-DB human TR gene sequences. The TCRdist pipeline was used in a later analysis to assign CDR3 sequences and most-parsimonious VDJ recombination scenarios. In a later analysis, each TCR beta chain was defined by its CDR3 amino acid sequence together with its V-gene family, and reads without a unique V-gene family were excluded. To address suspected cross-contamination and a sequencing artifact, a later analysis removed roughly 580 highly shared, low-generation-probability nucleotide sequences. For each public chain, a later analysis derived a clonal expansion index from normalized ranks of inferred template counts within each repertoire. In a later analysis, generation probabilities were computed with a VDJ recombination model fitted to out-of-frame rearrangements, and the resulting probabilities were checked against IGoR. A later analysis scored TCR-TCR, TCR-HLA and TCR-CMV co-occurrence with hypergeometric tests, applying a repertoire-size bias correction to TCR pairs. To estimate false discovery rates, a later analysis permuted the HLA or CMV assignments 20 times. In a later analysis, co-occurring TCRs were grouped using DBSCAN, and TCRdist sequence similarity was added for clustering within HLA-allele-positive subsets. Repertoires with fewer than 30,000 or more than 120,000 public chains, plus five repertoires with anomalous nucleotide sharing, were excluded from co-occurrence clustering. The immuneACCESS repertoire file appears here via TCRdb, limited to in-frame rearrangements. These files lack a portion of the clones; in checked studies, under half of the deficit traces to unresolved V genes, and the cause of the others is not known. Clone size and V and J calls were adopted from that table, with D and trimming inferred from the DNA. The sample table lists around 200,000 clones, about 80% of them with a count of one. The ten largest account for approximately 2% of the sample.

Between the V and J ends, shortened by 0 bases and 0 bases respectively, the junction contains 6 bases. CDR1 and CDR2 are read off the germline V gene as SQVTM and ANQGSEA. Measured from the cysteine to the phenylalanine, the CDR3 is 13 residues long. The read is trimmed to its CDR3 DNA, 39 bases read in frame from base 1. The sample consisted of PBMCs. This sequence originates from a man aged 30 to 39 in good health and CMV-seronegative. The rearranged segments are TRBV29-1 and TRBJ2-7; the best D guess is TRBD1, with 6 bases matching. For the CDR3, the sequence is CSVEEDSSYEQYF. Here is the DNA: TGCAGCGTTGAAGAGGACAGCTCCTACGAGCAGTACTTC.